These T cell receptor beta chains were read from a single sample in a study of blood T cells in healthy people across ages. TCRdb reprocessed the 5' RACE reads via MiXCR and lists one record per CDR3 protein. The table lists around 1,500,000 distinct CDR3 sequences, roughly 27% of them singletons. The sequencing sample was made of blood. The receptors shown here come from a woman in her twenties or thirties in good health. Each CDR3 is given with its conserved first and last residue. The order of the fields is CDR3 protein, CDR3 DNA, D gene, clone size, J gene, V gene. The D gene is left open where the match is weak. Expanded clones get a size class; other rows say once, few or many, or leave the size out.

CDR3aa: CASTIGTGDTEAFF
CDR3nt: TGTGCCAGCACCATTGGGACAGGGGACACTGAAGCTTTCTTT
d_gene: TRBD1
abundance: -
j_gene: TRBJ1-1
v_gene: TRBV28

CDR3aa: CASSLRLDSSYNEQFF
CDR3nt: TGTGCCAGCAGCCTCCGACTAGATAGCTCCTACAATGAGCAGTTCTTC
d_gene: -
abundance: -
j_gene: TRBJ2-1
v_gene: TRBV11-2

CDR3aa: CASSESGSSGNTIYF
CDR3nt: TGTGCCAGCAGTGAATCGGGGAGCTCTGGAAACACCATATATTTT
d_gene: -
abundance: once
j_gene: TRBJ1-3
v_gene: TRBV6-1

CDR3aa: CAWSQGRDQPQHF
CDR3nt: TGTGCCTGGAGTCAAGGGAGGGATCAGCCCCAGCATTTT
d_gene: -
abundance: -
j_gene: TRBJ1-5
v_gene: TRBV30

CDR3aa: CASSPFKDTLREQFF
CDR3nt: TGTGCCAGCAGCCCCTTTAAGGATACCTTACGGGAGCAGTTCTTC
d_gene: -
abundance: -
j_gene: TRBJ2-1
v_gene: TRBV14

CDR3aa: CSATPLADQETQYF
CDR3nt: TGCAGTGCTACCCCACTAGCGGACCAAGAGACCCAGTACTTC
d_gene: TRBD2
abundance: -
j_gene: TRBJ2-5
v_gene: TRBV20-1

CDR3aa: CASSEGPQRKLFF
CDR3nt: TGTGCCAGCAGCGAGGGGCCACAGAGGAAACTGTTTTTT
d_gene: -
abundance: few
j_gene: TRBJ1-4
v_gene: TRBV9

CDR3aa: CACGRDIYNEQFF
CDR3nt: TGTGCCTGCGGCCGGGACATTTACAATGAGCAGTTCTTC
d_gene: -
abundance: few
j_gene: TRBJ2-1
v_gene: TRBV18

CDR3aa: CAIRAGSVGKTQYF
CDR3nt: TGTGCCATAAGGGCCGGGAGCGTAGGGAAGACCCAGTACTTC
d_gene: -
abundance: few
j_gene: TRBJ2-5
v_gene: TRBV6-6

CDR3aa: CASSTGTGNYSYTF
CDR3nt: TGTGCCAGCAGCACCGGGACAGGGAACTATAGCTACACCTTC
d_gene: TRBD1
abundance: -
j_gene: TRBJ1-2
v_gene: TRBV3-1

CDR3aa: CASSVELMSQDTQYF
CDR3nt: TGTGCCAGCAGCGTAGAGTTAATGTCCCAAGATACGCAGTATTTT
d_gene: -
abundance: few
j_gene: TRBJ2-3
v_gene: TRBV9

CDR3aa: CASSSRTGAPPDTQYF
CDR3nt: TGCGCCAGCAGCTCGAGGACAGGGGCGCCTCCAGATACGCAGTATTTT
d_gene: TRBD1
abundance: few
j_gene: TRBJ2-3
v_gene: TRBV5-1

CDR3aa: CASSFGQGEQYF
CDR3nt: TGTGCCAGCAGCTTCGGGCAAGGCGAGCAGTACTTC
d_gene: -
abundance: many
j_gene: TRBJ2-7
v_gene: TRBV7-2

CDR3aa: CASSLQTGGDEQYF
CDR3nt: TGCGCCAGCAGCTTGCAGACAGGGGGCGACGAGCAGTACTTC
d_gene: TRBD1
abundance: many
j_gene: TRBJ2-7
v_gene: TRBV5-1

CDR3aa: CASSGGGARETQYF
CDR3nt: TGCGCCAGCAGTGGCGGGGGGGCCCGAGAGACCCAGTACTTC
d_gene: TRBD2
abundance: -
j_gene: TRBJ2-5
v_gene: TRBV5-1

CDR3aa: CSARSGTESSYEQYF
CDR3nt: TGCAGTGCTAGATCCGGGACGGAGAGCTCCTACGAGCAGTACTTC
d_gene: -
abundance: -
j_gene: TRBJ2-7
v_gene: TRBV20-1

CDR3aa: CASSPGQATGELFF
CDR3nt: TGTGCCAGCAGCCCCGGTCAGGCGACCGGGGAGCTGTTTTTT
d_gene: -
abundance: -
j_gene: TRBJ2-2
v_gene: TRBV7-7

CDR3aa: CSALASARTSEFF
CDR3nt: TGCAGTGCTTTAGCCTCGGCTAGGACTAGCGAGTTCTTC
d_gene: TRBD2
abundance: -
j_gene: TRBJ2-1
v_gene: TRBV20-1

CDR3aa: CSVKGLNQETQYF
CDR3nt: TGCAGTGTTAAAGGACTAAACCAAGAGACCCAGTACTTC
d_gene: -
abundance: many
j_gene: TRBJ2-5
v_gene: TRBV20-1

CDR3aa: CAGSLQPLGANVLTF
CDR3nt: TGTGCCGGCAGCTTACAACCGCTCGGGGCCAACGTCCTGACTTTC
d_gene: -
abundance: few
j_gene: TRBJ2-6
v_gene: TRBV7-3

CDR3aa: CSARTSRGTNEQFF
CDR3nt: TGCAGTGCCCGGACTAGCAGGGGGACGAATGAGCAGTTCTTC
d_gene: -
abundance: -
j_gene: TRBJ2-1
v_gene: TRBV20-1

CDR3aa: CASSLTTETQYF
CDR3nt: TGTGCCAGTAGTTTGACAACGGAGACCCAGTACTTC
d_gene: -
abundance: few
j_gene: TRBJ2-5
v_gene: TRBV19

CDR3aa: CASSAWGEYEQYF
CDR3nt: TGTGCCAGCAGCGCATGGGGGGAATACGAGCAGTACTTC
d_gene: -
abundance: -
j_gene: TRBJ2-7
v_gene: TRBV9

CDR3aa: CASSLVADGGVSYNEQFF
CDR3nt: TGTGCCAGCAGCTTAGTAGCTGACGGGGGGGTCTCCTACAATGAGCAGTTCTTC
d_gene: TRBD2
abundance: -
j_gene: TRBJ2-1
v_gene: TRBV7-2